Included here is one T cell receptor beta chain sequence, with context. Antigen specificity is unknown. This sample is part of a study of CD8+CD57+ T cells in acquired aplastic anemia. Across the whole study: Recorded DNA amounts for sorted CD4+ and CD8+ cells had an average of roughly 3.4 ug. Sequencing produced an average of around 10 million reads per healthy donor for CD4+ cells.

V was clipped by 5 bases and J by 3 bases, with 11 bases between them. The germline gives CDR1 SGHNT, CDR2 YYREEE (reference sequence). The CDR3 is 13 residues long. Genomic DNA provided the template from which TCR beta VDJ and CDR3 profiles were obtained. MiXCR was run by TCRdb on the reads, yielding one entry per CDR3 protein. The data contain 75,000 to 90,000 distinct CDR3 sequences, about 45% of them singletons. Findings of the study overall: Common to patients and controls were roughly 30 CD8+ CDR3 sequences. CD8+ Simpson's diversity did not differ significantly between patients and controls.

The sample taken for sequencing was sorted CD4+, CD8+, or CD8+CD57+ T cells (not recorded which) from PBMCs. This chain connects TRBV5-4 to TRBJ1-2, with D possibly being TRBD1 (5 bases). The TCR sequence derives from a human donor in good health, serving as a control. The CDR3 nucleotides read TGTGCCAGCAGTACGGGACCTGACTATGGCTACACCTTC. This encodes CASSTGPDYGYTF.